The 13 T cell receptor beta chains listed next were all sequenced from one sample in a study of vaccination and CD4 T cells after COVID-19. This sample's treatment: approximately nine-day PBMC culture with coronavirus spike peptide pools or control peptides (ViraFEST assay). Cultured CD4+ T cells had their DNA profiled by the Oncomine TCR Beta short-read assay. Each CDR3 protein is one row after TCRdb ran MiXCR on the PCR reads. Altogether approximately 12,000 distinct CDR3 sequences are present, 50% being singletons, with the ten largest covering 25% to 40%. Their recognized antigens are unknown. Sequencing input: CD4+ T cells from blood, cultured in vitro. Source of these receptors: a human donor who had recovered from COVID-19.

This clonotype was detected only a few times. The chain couples TRBV30 to TRBJ1-1; D gene uncertain. Germline CDR1 reads GTSNPN; CDR2 reads SVGIG (reference sequence). The CDR3 has 12 residues. Trimming left V 2 bases short and J 8 bases short, with 12 bases between. CDR3 sequence (DNA): TGTGCCTGGAGTTGGCTTAGAGCCGAAGCTTTCTTT. It translates to CAWSWLRAEAFF.

The V and J genes are TRBV11-3 and TRBJ2-5, with D perhaps matching TRBD1 or TRBD2 (6 bases each). V lost 5 bases to trimming and J lost 7 bases, with 14 bases between them. This CDR3 contains 13 residues. Germline CDR1 SGHNT, CDR2 YENEEA. CDR3 in DNA: TGTGCCAGCAGCACGGGGGCGGCGGGGACCCAGTACTTC. This encodes CASSTGAAGTQYF.

This chain links TRBV6-1 with TRBJ2-2; no firm D call. Germline V lookup: CDR1 MNHNS, CDR2 SASEGT. The CDR3 sequence is 12 residues long. Trimming removed 2 bases at V and 5 bases at J, with 3 bases between. This chain's CDR3 is CASSESTGELFF. CDR3 bases: TGTGCCAGCAGTGAATCGACCGGGGAGCTGTTTTTT.

V usage is TRBV21-1 and J usage is TRBJ1-1. TRBV21-1 is tagged as a pseudogene. This CDR3 region has 14 residues. CDR3 sequence reads: CASSKVAAGVEAFF. The CDR3 DNA sequence: TGTGCCAGCAGCAAAGTAGCCGCGGGTGTCGAAGCTTTCTTT.

The J gene is TRBJ1-2, the V gene TRBV19, with TRBD1 as a possible D gene (5 bases). Germline CDR1 reads LNHDA; CDR2 reads SQIVND (reference sequence). This CDR3 has 14 residues. V was cut by 6 bases and J by 1 base, with 12 bases left in between. CDR3 protein: CASRRGLGNYGYTF. The CDR3 DNA reads as TGTGCCAGTAGACGGGGGTTGGGTAACTATGGCTACACCTTC.

Only one count was recorded for this clonotype. V and J are TRBV19 and TRBJ1-1, with a possible D match to TRBD1 (5 bases). The CDR3 totals 17 residues. The V end lost 6 bases, the J end lost 7 bases, and 27 bases lay between the germline ends. The germline V gene encodes CDR1 LNHDA and CDR2 SQIVND (reference sequence). CDR3 region: CASRTRESKGKPGEAFF. CDR3 coding DNA: TGTGCCAGTAGGACCAGGGAGTCCAAAGGAAAACCGGGTGAAGCTTTCTTT.

J is TRBJ1-5 and V is TRBV6-1, with D possibly being TRBD1 (5 bases). This CDR3 region has 14 residues. Germline CDR1 MNHNS, CDR2 SASEGT. The V end was cut by 6 bases, the J end by 4 bases, with 13 bases between. DNA for the CDR3: TGTGCCAGCAGAGACGGGACGTTTAATCAGCCCCAGCATTTT. It specifies CASRDGTFNQPQHF.

The genes are TRBV6-5 and TRBJ1-1; 9 bases match TRBD1. Germline V gives CDR1 MNHEY, CDR2 SVGAGI. There are 15 residues in the CDR3. V trimming: 6 bases; J trimming: 1 base; junction bases outside the gene matches: 6. CDR3 in DNA: TGTGCCAGCAGATACAGGGGGCGTGGGAACACTGAAGCTTTCTTT. It yields the protein CASRYRGRGNTEAFF.

V is TRBV6-2 or TRBV6-3 and J is TRBJ1-1; tentative D call: TRBD1 (5 bases). Germline lookup yields CDR1 MNHEY and CDR2 SVGEGT. The V and J ends lost 6 bases and 4 bases respectively, with 12 bases between them. There are 13 residues in the CDR3. CDR3 nucleotide sequence: TGTGCCAGCAGCTATGTGCAGGGCACTGAAGCTTTCTTT. This gives the protein CASSYVQGTEAFF.

This clonotype was seen more than once but under ten times. This chain links TRBV6-5 with TRBJ1-6; D perhaps matches TRBD1 (5 bases). V gave up 2 bases and J gave up 9 bases, with 14 bases separating them. From germline, CDR1 is MNHEY and CDR2 SVGAGI. The CDR3 has 15 amino acids. CDR3 protein: CASSYNGGEGSPLHF. The DNA of the CDR3 is TGTGCCAGCAGTTACAACGGGGGGGAAGGTTCACCCCTCCACTTT.

The V call is TRBV6-1, the J call TRBJ2-5, with D possibly matching TRBD1 (6 bases). The CDR3 totals 12 residues. The V end lost 6 bases, the J end lost 3 bases, and 8 bases lay between the germline ends. Germline V gene data show CDR1 as MNHNS and CDR2 as SASEGT. CDR3 bases: TGTGCCAGCAGGCGGACAGAAGAGACCCAGTACTTC. Its translation: CASRRTEETQYF.

This chain links TRBV7-2 with TRBJ2-5; D not resolved. V lost 7 bases and J lost 4, with 16 bases in between. Germline CDR1 and CDR2: SGHTA and FQGNSA. The CDR3 is 14 residues long. CDR3 sequence: CASKPTDQRETQYF. The CDR3 nucleotides read TGTGCCAGCAAGCCTACGGACCAGAGAGAGACCCAGTACTTC.

Notes on this clonotype: Mismatch with germline at one junction end may stem from a read error. The J gene is TRBJ2-3, the V gene TRBV5-8; TRBD1 matches at 12 bases. In germline, CDR1 is SGHTS, CDR2 YDEGEE. The CDR3 runs 16 residues. DNA for the CDR3: TGTGCCAGCAGCTTGGGGGGACAGGGGGCGGCAGATACACAGTATTTT. It codes for CASSLGGQGAADTQYF.